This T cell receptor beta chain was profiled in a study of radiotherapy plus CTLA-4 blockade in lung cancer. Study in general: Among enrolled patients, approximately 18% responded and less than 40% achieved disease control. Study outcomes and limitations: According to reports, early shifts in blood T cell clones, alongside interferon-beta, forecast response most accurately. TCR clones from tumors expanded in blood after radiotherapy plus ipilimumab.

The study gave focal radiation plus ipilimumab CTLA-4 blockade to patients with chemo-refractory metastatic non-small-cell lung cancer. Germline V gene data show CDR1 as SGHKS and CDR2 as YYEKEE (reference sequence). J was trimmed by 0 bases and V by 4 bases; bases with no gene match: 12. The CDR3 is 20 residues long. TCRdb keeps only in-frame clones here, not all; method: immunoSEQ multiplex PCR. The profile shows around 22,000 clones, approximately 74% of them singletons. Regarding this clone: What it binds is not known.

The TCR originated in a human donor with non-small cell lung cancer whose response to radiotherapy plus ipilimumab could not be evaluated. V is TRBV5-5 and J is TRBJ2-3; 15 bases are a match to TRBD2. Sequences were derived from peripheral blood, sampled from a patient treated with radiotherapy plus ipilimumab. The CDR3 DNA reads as TGTGCCAGCAGCGGGGGACTAGCGGGAGGCAGTACGATAAGCACAGATACGCAGTATTTT. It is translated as CASSGGLAGGSTISTDTQYF. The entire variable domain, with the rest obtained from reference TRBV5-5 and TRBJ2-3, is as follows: DAGVTQSPTHLIKTRGQQVTLRCSPISGHKSVSWYQQVLGQGPQFIFQYYEKEERGRGNFPDRFSARQFPNYSSELNVNALLLGDSALYLCASSGGLAGGSTISTDTQYFGPGTRLTVL.